This T cell receptor (beta chain) stems from a study of cytomegalovirus exposure and HLA in healthy donors. The CDR3 extends over 12 amino acids. Trimming stripped 4 bases from V and 6 bases from J, with 10 bases between. Germline lookup yields CDR1 SEHNR and CDR2 FQNEAQ (reference sequence). Method: immunoSEQ multiplex PCR; TCRdb's copy keeps in-frame clones and lacks some. Of 150,000 to 200,000 clones listed, around 81% are singletons. The sequence derives from a man aged 25-40 years in good health and CMV-seropositive. The chain joins TRBV7-9 to TRBJ2-7; D is unclear. Source material: PBMCs. CDR3 loop: CASSWSPLEQYF. DNA for the CDR3: TGTGCCAGCAGCTGGAGTCCGCTCGAGCAGTACTTC.